This TCR beta chain came from a study of cytomegalovirus exposure and HLA in healthy donors. Whole-study context: Researchers previously reported finding about 110 million unique TCR beta sequences from about 170 million T cells. Early release data held tens of millions of unique TCRs from HLA-typed donors.

Findings and limits, study-wide: Testing in vitro showed three CMV-associated chains specific for CMV antigens. The only immune exposure information that was available was CMV serostatus.

In the case of this clone: Its matching antigen is unknown.

The germline V and J ends were trimmed by 3 bases and 8 bases, with 14 bases remaining between them. This CDR3 contains 15 residues. The germline V gene has CDR1 SGHTA and CDR2 FQGNSA. PCR used 60 Vbeta primers and 13 Jbeta primers. The data were produced by immunoSEQ multiplex PCR, yet TCRdb's version contains in-frame clones alone and is incomplete. The sample includes around 100,000 clones, less than 80% of them seen just once. The clonotype originates from a woman aged 40 to 49 in good health and CMV-seronegative. The source material was PBMCs. The chain joins TRBV7-2 to TRBJ1-6, with no clear D. This CDR3 is CASSFEVPKYSPLHF. CDR3 nucleotide sequence: TGTGCCAGCAGCTTCGAGGTCCCCAAATATTCACCCCTCCACTTT.